Below, 9 T cell receptor beta chains from the same sample are listed, as sequenced in a study of cytomegalovirus exposure and HLA in healthy donors. It was with 60 Vbeta and 13 Jbeta primers that the PCR ran. Clones were read by immunoSEQ multiplex PCR, and TCRdb kept only the in-frame ones, dropping some. The sample lists roughly 190,000 clones, approximately 78% occurring once. Sequenced material: PBMCs. These receptors were taken from a woman aged 30 to 39 in good health and CMV-seropositive.

The chain is built from TRBV15 and TRBJ1-1; D call uncertain. This CDR3 has 16 amino acids. CDR1 and CDR2 from the germline V gene are LNHNV and YYDKDF (reference sequence). Trimming removed 1 base at V and 0 bases at J, with 12 bases between. The CDR3 protein is CATSRAAPILNTEAFF. DNA for the CDR3: TGTGCCACCAGCAGAGCCGCCCCTATTTTGAACACTGAAGCTTTCTTT.

V is TRBV11-3 and J is TRBJ2-7, with a tentative D call TRBD1 (7 bases). The V and J ends lost 2 bases and 7 bases respectively, with 21 bases between them. Germline assignment: CDR1 SGHNT and CDR2 YENEEA. The CDR3 length is 16 residues. In DNA form, the CDR3 reads TGTGCCAGCAGCTTACTAAAGGAGGGGGCCCTGGGAGAGCAGTACTTC. Translation gives CASSLLKEGALGEQYF.

The chain joins TRBV30 to TRBJ1-4; 7 bases are a match to TRBD1. CDR3 length equals 16 residues. Trimming removed 1 base from V and 6 bases from J; junction bases left unmatched: 11. CDR1 is GTSNPN and CDR2 is SVGIG in the germline V gene (reference sequence). The CDR3 region is CAWSARPGQSDEKLFF. CDR3 sequence (DNA): TGTGCCTGGAGTGCGCGACCGGGACAGTCAGATGAAAAACTGTTTTTT.

This chain links TRBV5-1 with TRBJ2-1; 7 bases map to TRBD2. The CDR3 runs 13 residues. Losses at the gene ends were 0 bases for V and 8 bases for J; bases not matched to a gene: 2. Germline V CDR1 and CDR2: SGHRS, YFSETQ. For the CDR3, the DNA is TGCGCCAGCAGCTTGGTTGGGGGGGATGAGCAGTTCTTC. This encodes CASSLVGGDEQFF.

The chain links TRBV7-3 to TRBJ2-5; the D gene is possibly TRBD2 (5 bases). Germline CDR1 reads SGHTA; CDR2 reads FQGTGA. The CDR3 covers 13 residues. The V gene lost 3 bases and the J gene lost 4 bases, with 9 bases spanning the gap. The chain's CDR3 is CASSFGGSETQYF. For the CDR3, the DNA is TGTGCCAGCAGCTTTGGAGGTTCAGAGACCCAGTACTTC.

This chain links TRBV6-1 with TRBJ2-5, with 9 bases identical to TRBD1. Looked up from germline, CDR1 is MNHNS and CDR2 is SASEGT. The CDR3 contains 15 residues. V shed 6 bases and J 4 bases; nucleotides not matched to a gene: 9. As DNA, the CDR3 is TGTGCCAGCAGCACCACTACGACAGGGGGAGAGACCCAGTACTTC. Protein sequence: CASSTTTTGGETQYF.

V gene TRBV4-3 combines with J gene TRBJ2-7; TRBD2 agrees at 13 bases. Germline CDR1 and CDR2: LGHNA and YSLEER. Losses at the gene ends were 1 base for V and 0 bases for J; bases not matched to a gene: 18. The CDR3 consists of 22 residues. CDR3 sequence reads: CASSQGLRTGTSGDRSSYEQYF. CDR3 sequence (DNA): TGCGCCAGCAGCCAAGGTCTGAGGACCGGGACTAGCGGGGACCGGAGCTCCTACGAGCAGTACTTC.

The V and J genes are TRBV4-1 and TRBJ1-5, with 8 bases identical to TRBD1. The CDR3 contains 17 residues. Germline V gene sequence: CDR1 MGHRA, CDR2 YSYEKL. The ends lost 4 bases at V and 2 bases at J; junction bases unmatched: 10. CDR3: CASSPLYGQGGNQPQHF. The DNA of the CDR3 is TGCGCCAGCAGCCCCTTATACGGACAGGGCGGCAATCAGCCCCAGCATTTT.

The rearrangement links TRBV5-1 to TRBJ2-7, with TRBD1 identical over 8 bases. The CDR3 contains 18 residues. Trimming removed 0 bases from V and 0 bases from J; junction bases left unmatched: 11. Germline V gives CDR1 SGHRS, CDR2 YFSETQ. CDR3 nucleotide sequence: TGCGCCAGCAGCTTGGGTGTGGGACCGGGGACAGGCTCCTACGAGCAGTACTTC. As protein: CASSLGVGPGTGSYEQYF.